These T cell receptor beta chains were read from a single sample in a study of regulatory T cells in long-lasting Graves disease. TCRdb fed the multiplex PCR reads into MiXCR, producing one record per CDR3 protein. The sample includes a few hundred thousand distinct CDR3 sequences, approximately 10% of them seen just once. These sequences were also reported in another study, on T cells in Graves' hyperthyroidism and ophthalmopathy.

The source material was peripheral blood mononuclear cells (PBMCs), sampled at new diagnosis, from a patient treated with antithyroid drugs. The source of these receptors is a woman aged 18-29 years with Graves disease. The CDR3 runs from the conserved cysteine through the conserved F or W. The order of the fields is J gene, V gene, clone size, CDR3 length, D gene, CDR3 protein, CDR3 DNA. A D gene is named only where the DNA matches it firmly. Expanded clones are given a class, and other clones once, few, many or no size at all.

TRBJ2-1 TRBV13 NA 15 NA CACSLGLASYNEQFF TGTGCCTGCAGCTTAGGGCTGGCCTCCTACAATGAGCAGTTCTTC
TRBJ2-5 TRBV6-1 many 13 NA CASSLTEQETQYF TGTGCCAGCAGCCTAACCGAACAAGAGACCCAGTACTTC
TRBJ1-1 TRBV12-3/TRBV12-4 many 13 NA CASSKRGNTEAFF TGTGCCAGCAGTAAACGGGGGAACACTGAAGCTTTCTTT
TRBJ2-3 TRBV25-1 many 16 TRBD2 CASSDGERGAVDTQYF TGTGCCAGCAGTGATGGTGAGCGGGGCGCGGTAGATACGCAGTATTTT
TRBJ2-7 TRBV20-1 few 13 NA CSASRRGQWEQYF TGCAGTGCTAGTCGTCGGGGGCAGTGGGAGCAGTACTTC
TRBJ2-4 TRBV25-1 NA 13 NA CASSGSGKNIQYF TGTGCCAGCAGCGGATCTGGCAAAAACATTCAGTACTTC
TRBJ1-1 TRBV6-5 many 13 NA CASSYDRSTEAFF TGTGCCAGCAGTTACGACCGGAGCACTGAAGCTTTCTTT
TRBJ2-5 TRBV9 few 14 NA CASSGDPFPETQYF TGTGCCAGCAGCGGGGATCCATTTCCGGAGACCCAGTACTTC
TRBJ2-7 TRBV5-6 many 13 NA CASSLGVSYEQYF TGTGCCAGCAGCTTAGGAGTATCCTACGAGCAGTACTTC
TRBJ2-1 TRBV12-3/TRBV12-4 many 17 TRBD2 CASSLHRGGEGNNEQFF TGTGCCAGCAGTCTTCACCGGGGCGGGGAGGGTAACAATGAGCAGTTCTTC
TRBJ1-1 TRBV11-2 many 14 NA CASSRGQGLAEAFF TGTGCCAGCAGCCGAGGTCAAGGTTTGGCTGAAGCTTTCTTT
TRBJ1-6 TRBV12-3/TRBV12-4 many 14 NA CASRKDSPPYTLHF TGTGCCAGCAGAAAGGACAGTCCGCCTTACACCCTCCACTTT
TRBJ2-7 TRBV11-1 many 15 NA CASSLGQTGPKEQYF TGTGCCAGCAGCTTAGGACAAACCGGGCCTAAAGAGCAGTACTTC
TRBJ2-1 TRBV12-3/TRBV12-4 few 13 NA CASSPTVGNEQFF TGTGCCAGCAGTCCTACAGTAGGCAATGAGCAGTTCTTC
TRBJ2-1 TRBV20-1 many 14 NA CSASNPGLYNEQFF TGCAGTGCTAGTAATCCAGGGCTCTACAATGAGCAGTTCTTC